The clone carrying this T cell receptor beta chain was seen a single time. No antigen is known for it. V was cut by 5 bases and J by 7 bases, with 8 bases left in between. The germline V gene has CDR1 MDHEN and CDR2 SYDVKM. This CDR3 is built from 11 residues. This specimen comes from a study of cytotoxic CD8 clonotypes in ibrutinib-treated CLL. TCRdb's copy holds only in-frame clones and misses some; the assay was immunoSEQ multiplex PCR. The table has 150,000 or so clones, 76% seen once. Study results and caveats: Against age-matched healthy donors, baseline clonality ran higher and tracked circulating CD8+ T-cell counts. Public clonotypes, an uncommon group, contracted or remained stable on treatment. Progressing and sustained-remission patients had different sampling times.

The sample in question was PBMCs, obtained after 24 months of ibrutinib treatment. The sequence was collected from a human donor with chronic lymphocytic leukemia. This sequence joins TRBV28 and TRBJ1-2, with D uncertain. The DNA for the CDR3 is TGTGCCAGCAGTGGGCGGGGTGGCTACACCTTC. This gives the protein CASSGRGGYTF.